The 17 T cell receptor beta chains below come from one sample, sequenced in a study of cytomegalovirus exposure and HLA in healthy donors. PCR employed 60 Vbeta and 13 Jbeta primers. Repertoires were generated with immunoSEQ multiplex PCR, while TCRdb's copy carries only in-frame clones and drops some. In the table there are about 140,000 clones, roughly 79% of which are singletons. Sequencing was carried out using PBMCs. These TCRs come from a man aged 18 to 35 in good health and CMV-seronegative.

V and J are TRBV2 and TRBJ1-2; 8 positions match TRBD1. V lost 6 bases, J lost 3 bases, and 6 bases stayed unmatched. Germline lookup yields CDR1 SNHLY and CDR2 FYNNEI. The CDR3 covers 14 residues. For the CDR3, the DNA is TGTGCCAGCAGCTCGACAGGGGCGGACTATGGCTACACCTTC. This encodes CASSSTGADYGYTF.

Written as DNA, the CDR3 is TGTGCCAGCTCACCACGGGGCAGAGCCTACGAGCAGTACTTC. Encoded protein: CASSPRGRAYEQYF. The chain has TRBV18 and TRBJ2-7; D is possibly TRBD1 (5 bases). The V end lost 1 base, the J end lost 2 bases, and 9 bases lay between the germline ends. Per the germline V gene, CDR1 is KGHSH and CDR2 is LQKENI. The CDR3 covers 14 residues.

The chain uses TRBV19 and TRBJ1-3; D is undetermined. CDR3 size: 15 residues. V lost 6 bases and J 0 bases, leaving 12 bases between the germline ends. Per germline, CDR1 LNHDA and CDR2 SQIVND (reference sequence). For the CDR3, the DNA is TGTGCCAGTAGCATTCCAAAGAGCTCTGGAAACACCATATATTTT. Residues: CASSIPKSSGNTIYF.

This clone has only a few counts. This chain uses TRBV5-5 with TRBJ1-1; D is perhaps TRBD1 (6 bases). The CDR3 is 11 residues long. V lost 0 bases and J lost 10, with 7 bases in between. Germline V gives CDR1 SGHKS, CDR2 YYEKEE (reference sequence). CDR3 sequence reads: CASSLEQGAFF. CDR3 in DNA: TGTGCCAGCAGCTTGGAACAGGGAGCTTTCTTT.

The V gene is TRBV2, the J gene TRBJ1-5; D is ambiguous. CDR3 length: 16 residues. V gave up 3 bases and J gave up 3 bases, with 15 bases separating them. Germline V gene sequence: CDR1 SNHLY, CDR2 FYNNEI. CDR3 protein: CASSDTFLSSNQPQHF. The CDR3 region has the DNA TGTGCCAGCAGTGACACCTTTCTATCGTCCAATCAGCCCCAGCATTTT.

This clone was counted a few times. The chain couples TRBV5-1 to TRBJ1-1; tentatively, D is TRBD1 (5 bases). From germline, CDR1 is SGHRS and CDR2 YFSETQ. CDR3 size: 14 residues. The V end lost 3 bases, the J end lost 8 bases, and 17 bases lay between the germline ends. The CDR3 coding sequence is TGCGCCAGCAGCTCTTCACCCAGGGATAGGGAAGCTTTCTTT. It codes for CASSSSPRDREAFF.

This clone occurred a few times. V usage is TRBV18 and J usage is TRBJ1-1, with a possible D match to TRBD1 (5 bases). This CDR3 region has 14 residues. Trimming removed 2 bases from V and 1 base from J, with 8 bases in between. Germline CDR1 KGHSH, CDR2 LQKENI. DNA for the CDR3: TGTGCCAGCTCACCAATGGGGGGGAACACTGAAGCTTTCTTT. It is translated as CASSPMGGNTEAFF.

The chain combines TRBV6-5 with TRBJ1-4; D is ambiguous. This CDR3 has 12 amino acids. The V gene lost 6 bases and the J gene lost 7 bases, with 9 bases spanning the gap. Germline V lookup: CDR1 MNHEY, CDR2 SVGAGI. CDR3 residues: CASRDWAEKLFF. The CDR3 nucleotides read TGTGCCAGCAGGGACTGGGCTGAAAAACTGTTTTTT.

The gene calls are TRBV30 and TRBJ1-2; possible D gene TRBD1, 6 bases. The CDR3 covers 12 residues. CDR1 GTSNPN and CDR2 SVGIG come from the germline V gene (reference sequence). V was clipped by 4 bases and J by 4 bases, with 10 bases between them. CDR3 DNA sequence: TGTGCCTGGAACAGGGTGGGCTATGGCTACACCTTC. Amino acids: CAWNRVGYGYTF.

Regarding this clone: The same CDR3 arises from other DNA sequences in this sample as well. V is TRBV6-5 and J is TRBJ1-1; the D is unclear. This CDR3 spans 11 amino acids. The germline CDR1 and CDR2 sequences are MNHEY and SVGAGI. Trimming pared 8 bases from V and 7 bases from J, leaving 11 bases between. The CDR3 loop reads CASGRLHEAFF. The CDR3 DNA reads TGTGCCAGCGGGAGACTTCATGAAGCTTTCTTT.

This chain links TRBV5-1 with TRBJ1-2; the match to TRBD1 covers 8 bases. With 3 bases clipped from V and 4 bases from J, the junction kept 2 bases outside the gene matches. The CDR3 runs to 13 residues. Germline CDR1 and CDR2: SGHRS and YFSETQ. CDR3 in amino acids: CASSSGQVYGYTF. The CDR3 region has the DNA TGCGCCAGCAGCTCGGGACAGGTCTATGGCTACACCTTC.

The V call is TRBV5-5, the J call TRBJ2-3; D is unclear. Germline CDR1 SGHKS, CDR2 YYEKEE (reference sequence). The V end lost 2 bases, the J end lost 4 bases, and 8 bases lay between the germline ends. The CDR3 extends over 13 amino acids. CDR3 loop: CASSFGFPDTQYF. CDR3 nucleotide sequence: TGTGCCAGCAGCTTCGGGTTCCCAGATACGCAGTATTTT.

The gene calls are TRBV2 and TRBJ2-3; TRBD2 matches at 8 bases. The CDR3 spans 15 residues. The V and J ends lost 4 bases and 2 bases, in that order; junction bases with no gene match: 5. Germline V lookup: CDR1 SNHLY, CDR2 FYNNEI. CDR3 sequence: CASSGLARLTDTQYF. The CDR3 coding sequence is TGTGCCAGCAGTGGACTAGCGCGCCTCACAGATACGCAGTATTTT.

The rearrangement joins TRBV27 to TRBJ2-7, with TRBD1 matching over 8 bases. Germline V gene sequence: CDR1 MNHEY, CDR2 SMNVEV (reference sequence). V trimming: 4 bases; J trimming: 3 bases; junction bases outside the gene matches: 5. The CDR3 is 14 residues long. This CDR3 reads CASSSRDRYYEQYF. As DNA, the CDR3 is TGTGCCAGCAGTTCTCGGGACAGGTACTACGAGCAGTACTTC.

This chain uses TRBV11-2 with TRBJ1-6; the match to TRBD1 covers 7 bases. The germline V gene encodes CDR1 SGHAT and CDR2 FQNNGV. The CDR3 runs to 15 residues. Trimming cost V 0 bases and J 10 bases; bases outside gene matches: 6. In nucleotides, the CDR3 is TGTGCCAGCAGCTTAGACAGGGGGAATCTCTCACCCCTCCACTTT. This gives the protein CASSLDRGNLSPLHF.

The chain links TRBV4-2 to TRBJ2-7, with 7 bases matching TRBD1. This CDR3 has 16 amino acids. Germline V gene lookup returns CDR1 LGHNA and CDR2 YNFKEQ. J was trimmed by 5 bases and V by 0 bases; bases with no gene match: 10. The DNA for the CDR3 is TGTGCCAGCAGCCAAGAATCAGGGACAGCATCGGACGAGCAGTACTTC. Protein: CASSQESGTASDEQYF.

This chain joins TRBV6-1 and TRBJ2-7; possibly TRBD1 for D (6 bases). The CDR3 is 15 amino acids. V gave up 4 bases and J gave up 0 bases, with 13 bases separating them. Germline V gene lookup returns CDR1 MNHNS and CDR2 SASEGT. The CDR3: CASSGYPGVSYEQYF. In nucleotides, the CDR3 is TGTGCCAGCAGTGGTTACCCAGGGGTCTCCTACGAGCAGTACTTC.